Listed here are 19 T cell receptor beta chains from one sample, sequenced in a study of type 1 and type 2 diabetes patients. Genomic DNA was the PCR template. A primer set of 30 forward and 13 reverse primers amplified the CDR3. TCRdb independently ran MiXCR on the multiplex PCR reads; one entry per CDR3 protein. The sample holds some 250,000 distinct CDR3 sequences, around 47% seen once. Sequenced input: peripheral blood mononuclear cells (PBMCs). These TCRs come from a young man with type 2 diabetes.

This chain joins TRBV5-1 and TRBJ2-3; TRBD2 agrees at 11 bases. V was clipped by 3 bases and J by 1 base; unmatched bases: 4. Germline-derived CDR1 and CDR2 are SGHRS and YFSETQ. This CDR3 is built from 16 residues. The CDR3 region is CASSSIAGGGTDTQYF. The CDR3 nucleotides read TGCGCCAGCAGCTCCATAGCGGGGGGGGGCACAGATACGCAGTATTTT.

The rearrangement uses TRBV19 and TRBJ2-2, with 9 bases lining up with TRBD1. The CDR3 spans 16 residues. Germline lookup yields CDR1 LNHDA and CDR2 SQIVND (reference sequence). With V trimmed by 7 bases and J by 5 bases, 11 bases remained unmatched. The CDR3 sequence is CASTFGQGRMTGELFF. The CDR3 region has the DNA TGTGCCAGTACCTTCGGACAGGGGAGGATGACCGGGGAGCTGTTTTTT.

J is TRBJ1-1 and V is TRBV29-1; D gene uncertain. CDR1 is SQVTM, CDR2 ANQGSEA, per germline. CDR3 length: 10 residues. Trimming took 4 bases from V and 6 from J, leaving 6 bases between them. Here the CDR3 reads CSVVRSEAFF. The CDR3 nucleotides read TGCAGCGTTGTGAGGTCTGAAGCTTTCTTT.

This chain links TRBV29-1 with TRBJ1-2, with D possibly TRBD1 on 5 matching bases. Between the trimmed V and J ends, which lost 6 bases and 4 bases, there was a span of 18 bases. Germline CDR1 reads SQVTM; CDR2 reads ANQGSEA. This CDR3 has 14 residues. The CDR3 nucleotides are TGCAGCGTGGACAAGAAGAGTGATCCCTATGGCTACACCTTC. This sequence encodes CSVDKKSDPYGYTF.

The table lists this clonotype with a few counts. The chain's CDR3 is CASSLMGWRQGDTEAFF. As DNA, the CDR3 is TGTGCCAGCAGCTTAATGGGATGGAGACAGGGTGACACTGAAGCTTTCTTT. The chain combines TRBV7-3 with TRBJ1-1; 7 bases map to TRBD1. J gave up 3 bases and V 1 base, and 11 bases lay outside the gene matches. The germline gives CDR1 SGHTA, CDR2 FQGTGA. The CDR3 has 17 amino acids.

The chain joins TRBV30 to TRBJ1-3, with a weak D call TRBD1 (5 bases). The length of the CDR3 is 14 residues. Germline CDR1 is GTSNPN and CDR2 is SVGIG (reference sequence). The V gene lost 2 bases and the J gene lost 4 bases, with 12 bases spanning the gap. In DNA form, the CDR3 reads TGTGCCTGGAGTAAACAGGTTATCGGAAACACCATATATTTT. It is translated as CAWSKQVIGNTIYF.

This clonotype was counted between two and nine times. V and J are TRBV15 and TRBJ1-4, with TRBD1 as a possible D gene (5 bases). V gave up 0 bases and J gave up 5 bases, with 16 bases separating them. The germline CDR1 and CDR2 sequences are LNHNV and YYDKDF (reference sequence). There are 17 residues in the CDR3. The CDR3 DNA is TGTGCCACCAGCAGAGAGTACGTTGGACAATCCAATGAAAAACTGTTTTTT. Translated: CATSREYVGQSNEKLFF.

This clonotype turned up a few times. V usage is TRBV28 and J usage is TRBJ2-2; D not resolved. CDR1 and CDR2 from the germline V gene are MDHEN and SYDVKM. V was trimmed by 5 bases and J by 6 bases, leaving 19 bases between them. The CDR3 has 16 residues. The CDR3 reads CASSVHKTSAAGELFF. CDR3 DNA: TGTGCCAGCAGTGTACATAAAACATCGGCGGCCGGGGAGCTGTTTTTT.

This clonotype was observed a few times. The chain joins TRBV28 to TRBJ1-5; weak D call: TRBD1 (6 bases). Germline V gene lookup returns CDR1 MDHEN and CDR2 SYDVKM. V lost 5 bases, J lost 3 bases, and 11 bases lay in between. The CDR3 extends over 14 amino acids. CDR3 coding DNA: TGTGCCAGCAGTCCCCGGACAGTCAATCAGCCCCAGCATTTT. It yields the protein CASSPRTVNQPQHF.

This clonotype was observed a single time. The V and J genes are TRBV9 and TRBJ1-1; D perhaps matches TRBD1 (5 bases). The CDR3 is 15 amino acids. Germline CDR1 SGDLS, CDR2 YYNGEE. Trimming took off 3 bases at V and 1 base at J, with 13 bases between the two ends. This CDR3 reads CASSAPHTGNTEAFF. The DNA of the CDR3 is TGTGCCAGCAGCGCACCCCATACAGGGAACACTGAAGCTTTCTTT. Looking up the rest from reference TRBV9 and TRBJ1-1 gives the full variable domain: DSGVTQTPKHLITATGQRVTLRCSPRSGDLSVYWYQQSLDQGLQFLIQYYNGEERAKGNILERFSAQQFPDLHSELNLSSLELGDSALYFCASSAPHTGNTEAFFGQGTRLTVV.

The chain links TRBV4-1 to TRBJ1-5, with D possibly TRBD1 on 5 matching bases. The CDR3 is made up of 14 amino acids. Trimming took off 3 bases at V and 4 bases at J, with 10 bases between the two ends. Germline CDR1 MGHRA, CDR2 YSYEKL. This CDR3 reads CASSQVTGNQPQHF. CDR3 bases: TGCGCCAGCAGCCAGGTAACAGGAAATCAGCCCCAGCATTTT.

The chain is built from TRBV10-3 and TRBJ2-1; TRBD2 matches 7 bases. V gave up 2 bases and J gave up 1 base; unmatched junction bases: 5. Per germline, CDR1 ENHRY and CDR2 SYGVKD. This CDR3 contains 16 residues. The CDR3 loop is CAISEVGGSSYNEQFF. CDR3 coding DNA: TGTGCCATCAGTGAGGTGGGCGGGAGTTCCTACAATGAGCAGTTCTTC.

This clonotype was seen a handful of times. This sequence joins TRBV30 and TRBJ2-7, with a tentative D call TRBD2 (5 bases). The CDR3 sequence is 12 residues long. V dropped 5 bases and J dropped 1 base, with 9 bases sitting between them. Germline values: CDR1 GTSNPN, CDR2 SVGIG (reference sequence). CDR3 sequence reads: CAWGRGSYEQYF. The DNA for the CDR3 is TGTGCCTGGGGTAGAGGGTCCTACGAGCAGTACTTC.

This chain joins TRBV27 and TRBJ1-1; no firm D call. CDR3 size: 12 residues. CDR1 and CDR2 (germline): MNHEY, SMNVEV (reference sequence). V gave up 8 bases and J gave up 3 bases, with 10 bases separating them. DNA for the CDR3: TGTGCCAGCCGGCAATGGGACACTGAAGCTTTCTTT. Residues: CASRQWDTEAFF.

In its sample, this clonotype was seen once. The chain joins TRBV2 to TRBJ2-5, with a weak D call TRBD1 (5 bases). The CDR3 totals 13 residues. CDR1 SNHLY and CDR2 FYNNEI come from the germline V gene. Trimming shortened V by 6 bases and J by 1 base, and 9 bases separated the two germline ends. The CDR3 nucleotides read TGTGCCAGCAGACAGACAGTCCAAGAGACCCAGTACTTC. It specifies CASRQTVQETQYF. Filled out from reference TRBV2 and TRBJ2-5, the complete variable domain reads EPEVTQTPSHQVTQMGQEVILRCVPISNHLYFYWYRQILGQKVEFLVSFYNNEISEKSEIFDDQFSVERPDGSNFTLKIRSTKLEDSAMYFCASRQTVQETQYFGPGTRLLVL.

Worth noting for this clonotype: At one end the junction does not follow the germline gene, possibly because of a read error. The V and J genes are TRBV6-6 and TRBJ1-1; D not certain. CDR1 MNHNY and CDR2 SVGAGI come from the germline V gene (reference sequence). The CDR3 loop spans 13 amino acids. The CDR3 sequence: CATSPGLTPEAFF. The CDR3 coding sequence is TGTGCCACCAGTCCGGGCCTAACTCCTGAAGCTTTCTTT.

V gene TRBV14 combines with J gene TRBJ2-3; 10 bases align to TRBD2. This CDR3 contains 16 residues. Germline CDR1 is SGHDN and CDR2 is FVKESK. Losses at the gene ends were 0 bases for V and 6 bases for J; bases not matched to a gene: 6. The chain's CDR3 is CASSQERSGRFDTQYF. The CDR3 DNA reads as TGTGCCAGCAGCCAAGAACGTAGCGGGAGGTTCGATACGCAGTATTTT.

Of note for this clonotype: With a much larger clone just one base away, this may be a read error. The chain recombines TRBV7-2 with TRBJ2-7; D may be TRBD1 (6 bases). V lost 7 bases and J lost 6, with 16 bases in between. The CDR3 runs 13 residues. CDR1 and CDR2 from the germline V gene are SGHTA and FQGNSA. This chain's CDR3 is CASTAVGTSEQYF. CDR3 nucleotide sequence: TGTGCCAGCACCGCGGTGGGGACAAGCGAGCAGTACTTC.

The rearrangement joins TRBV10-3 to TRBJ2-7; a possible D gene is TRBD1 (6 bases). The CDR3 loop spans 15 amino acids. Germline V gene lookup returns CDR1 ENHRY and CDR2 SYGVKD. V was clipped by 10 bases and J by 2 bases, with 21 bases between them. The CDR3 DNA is TGTGCCAGCAGCCAGGGGCTAGGGAATGCCTACGAGCAGTACTTC. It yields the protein CASSQGLGNAYEQYF.